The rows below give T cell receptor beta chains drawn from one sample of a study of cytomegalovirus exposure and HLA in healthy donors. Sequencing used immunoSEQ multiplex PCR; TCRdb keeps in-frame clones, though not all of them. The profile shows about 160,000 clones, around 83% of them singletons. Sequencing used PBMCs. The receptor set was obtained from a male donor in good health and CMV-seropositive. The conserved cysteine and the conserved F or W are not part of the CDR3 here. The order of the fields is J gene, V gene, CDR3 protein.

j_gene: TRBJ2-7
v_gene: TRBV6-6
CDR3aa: ASSYDSSYEQY

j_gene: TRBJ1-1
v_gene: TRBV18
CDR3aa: ASSPRQGWMNTEAF

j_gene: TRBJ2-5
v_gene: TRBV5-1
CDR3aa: ASSPGTSGRALAETQY

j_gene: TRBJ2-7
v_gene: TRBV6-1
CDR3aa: ASIPGRGFYEQY

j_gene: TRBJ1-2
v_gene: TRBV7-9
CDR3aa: ASSLGGNSDGYT

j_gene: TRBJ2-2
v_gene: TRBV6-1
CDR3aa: ASSESGGAGELF

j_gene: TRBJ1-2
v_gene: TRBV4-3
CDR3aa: ASSPHPQGAGGYT

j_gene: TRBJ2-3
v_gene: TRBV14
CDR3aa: ASSQDEQWTQY

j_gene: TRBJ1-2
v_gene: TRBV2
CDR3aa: AIGGAGNGYT

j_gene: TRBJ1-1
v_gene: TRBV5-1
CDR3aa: ASSPTGDEVTEAF

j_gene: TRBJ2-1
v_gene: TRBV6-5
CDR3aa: ASKNPGTNEQF

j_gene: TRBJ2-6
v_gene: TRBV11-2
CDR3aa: ASSPNTGANVLT

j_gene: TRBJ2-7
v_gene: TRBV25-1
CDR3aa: ASRPGGAYEQY

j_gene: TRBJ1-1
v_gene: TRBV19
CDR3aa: ASSIPRVRNANTEAF

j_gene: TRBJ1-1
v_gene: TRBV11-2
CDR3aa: ASSASRVNTEAF

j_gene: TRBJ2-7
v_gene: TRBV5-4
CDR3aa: ASSEGTGTRQY

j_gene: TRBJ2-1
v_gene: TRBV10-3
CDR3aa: AITRREGASEQF

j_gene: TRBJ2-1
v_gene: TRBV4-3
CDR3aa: ASSQNRDRDDNEQF

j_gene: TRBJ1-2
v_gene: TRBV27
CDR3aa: ASSPGNFAGTGLRGYT

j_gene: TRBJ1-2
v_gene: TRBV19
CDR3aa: ASSEYRVNYGYT

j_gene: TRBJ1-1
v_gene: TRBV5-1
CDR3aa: ASTGQGAVTEAF

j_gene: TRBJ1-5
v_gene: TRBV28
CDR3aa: ASSSPLSIYSNQPQH

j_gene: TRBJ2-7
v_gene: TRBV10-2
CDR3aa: ASSGTSGGYEQY

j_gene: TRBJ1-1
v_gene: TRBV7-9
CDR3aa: ASSLEAGRTEAF

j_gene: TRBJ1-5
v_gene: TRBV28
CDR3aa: ASSPLDRENQPQH

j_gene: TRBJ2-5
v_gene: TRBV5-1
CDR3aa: ASSGSGVQETQY

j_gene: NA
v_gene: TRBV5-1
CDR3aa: ASTLRDGGMYEQY

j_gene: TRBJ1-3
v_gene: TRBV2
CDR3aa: ASSEAQASSGNTIY

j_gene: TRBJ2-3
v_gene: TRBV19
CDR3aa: ASSLGTGVTDTQY

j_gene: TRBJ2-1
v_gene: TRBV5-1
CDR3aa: ASSGGSYNEQF

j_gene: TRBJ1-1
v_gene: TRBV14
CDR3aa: ASSQAPDQGAPNTEAF

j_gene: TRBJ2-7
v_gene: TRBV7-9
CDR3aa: AGRPSGVLYEQY

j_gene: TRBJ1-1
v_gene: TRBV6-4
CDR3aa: ASSDRTSLNTEAF

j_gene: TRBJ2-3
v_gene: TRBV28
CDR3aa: ASSLFGRDTQY

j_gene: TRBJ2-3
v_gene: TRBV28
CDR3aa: ASHQGSTDTQY

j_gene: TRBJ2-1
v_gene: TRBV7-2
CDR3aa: ASSLETGGKF

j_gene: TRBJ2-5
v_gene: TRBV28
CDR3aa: ASSIQGAQETQY

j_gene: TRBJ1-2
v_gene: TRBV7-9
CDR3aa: ASSPNSYGYT

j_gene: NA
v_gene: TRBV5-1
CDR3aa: ASSHPGLADTYEQY